Shown below are 19 T cell receptor beta chains from a single sample sequenced in a study of blood T cell repertoires in COVID-19. Only in-frame clones appear in the TCRdb table, and some are missing; sequencing was by immunoSEQ multiplex PCR. This sample carries 150,000 or so clones, about 86% of them seen once, and the ten largest clones take approximately 8%. Sequences were obtained from peripheral blood. These receptors all stem from a woman aged 60-70 years with acute or convalescent COVID-19.

The chain employs TRBV28 and TRBJ2-1, with D possibly TRBD1 on 6 matching bases. Per the germline V gene, CDR1 is MDHEN and CDR2 is SYDVKM. V was clipped by 5 bases and J by 1 base, with 12 bases between them. The CDR3 is made up of 15 amino acids. The CDR3 sequence: CASSRTRGSYNEQFF. The CDR3 DNA reads TGTGCCAGCAGTAGGACCAGGGGATCCTACAATGAGCAGTTCTTC.

The chain recombines TRBV5-6 with TRBJ1-4; possibly TRBD1 for D (5 bases). The CDR3 loop spans 15 amino acids. V dropped 4 bases and J dropped 6 bases, with 16 bases sitting between them. Germline V gene sequence: CDR1 SGHDT, CDR2 YYEEEE. The CDR3 here is CASSTDDSRYEKLFF. DNA for the CDR3: TGTGCCAGCAGCACTGACGACAGTCGTTATGAAAAACTGTTTTTT. The whole variable domain, filled in from reference TRBV5-6 and TRBJ1-4, reads DAGVTQSPTHLIKTRGQQVTLRCSPKSGHDTVSWYQQALGQGPQFIFQYYEEEERQRGNFPDRFSGHQFPNYSSELNVNALLLGDSALYLCASSTDDSRYEKLFFGSGTQLSVL.

This clone has only a few counts. The chain joins TRBV7-9 to TRBJ1-5; D is unclear. Germline CDR1 is SEHNR and CDR2 is FQNEAQ (reference sequence). CDR3 length equals 13 residues. V was shortened by 5 bases and J by 5 bases, with 10 bases between the two germline ends. The CDR3 bases are TGTGCCAGCAGCCTTAGCGGGGATCAGCCCCAGCATTTT. It encodes CASSLSGDQPQHF.

The rearrangement joins TRBV19 to TRBJ2-3; no clear D. CDR1 and CDR2 (germline): LNHDA, SQIVND (reference sequence). Between the trimmed V and J ends, which lost 6 bases and 5 bases, there was a span of 6 bases. The CDR3 runs 11 residues. The CDR3 spells CASRAEDTQYF. In nucleotides, the CDR3 is TGTGCCAGTAGGGCGGAAGATACGCAGTATTTT.

Here the CDR3 reads CASSLGTGYGYTF. DNA for the CDR3: TGTGCCAGCAGCTTAGGGACAGGGTATGGCTACACCTTC. This sequence joins TRBV7-9 and TRBJ1-2; TRBD1 matches 8 bases. The CDR3 extends over 13 amino acids. Per germline, CDR1 SEHNR and CDR2 FQNEAQ (reference sequence). V gave up 1 base and J gave up 5 bases; unmatched junction bases: 0.

V usage is TRBV11-3 and J usage is TRBJ1-6; TRBD1 matches at 9 bases. With 3 bases clipped from V and 7 bases from J, the junction kept 1 base outside the gene matches. Germline V lookup: CDR1 SGHNT, CDR2 YENEEA. The CDR3 extends over 14 amino acids. Here the CDR3 DNA reads TGTGCCAGCAGCTTCGGACAGGGGAATTCACCCCTCCACTTT. This encodes CASSFGQGNSPLHF.

The chain recombines TRBV11-3 with TRBJ2-5; D might be TRBD2 (5 bases). Deletions cut 3 bases from V and 4 bases from J, with 15 bases between. The CDR3 has 15 amino acids. CDR1 is SGHNT, CDR2 YENEEA, per germline. CDR3 sequence: CASSLGSRGPETQYF. In nucleotides, the CDR3 is TGTGCCAGCAGCTTGGGGTCCCGCGGGCCAGAGACCCAGTACTTC. Combining the CDR3 with reference TRBV11-3 and TRBJ2-5 gives the whole variable domain EAGVVQSPRYKIIEKKQPVAFWCNPISGHNTLYWYLQNLGQGPELLIRYENEEAVDDSQLPKDRFSAERLKGVDSTLKIQPAELGDSAVYLCASSLGSRGPETQYFGPGTRLLVL.

The chain joins TRBV28 to TRBJ1-3, with D perhaps matching TRBD1 (5 bases). The V gene's germline CDR1 is MDHEN and CDR2 SYDVKM. The CDR3 extends over 14 amino acids. Trimming cost V 7 bases and J 0 bases, with 10 bases left between them. The CDR3, as DNA: TGTGCCAGCAAGGACATCAGCTCTGGAAACACCATATATTTT. It encodes CASKDISSGNTIYF. Full variable domain (outside the CDR3, taken from reference TRBV28 and TRBJ1-3): DVKVTQSSRYLVKRTGEKVFLECVQDMDHENMFWYRQDPGLGLRLIYFSYDVKMKEKGDIPEGYSVSREKKERFSLILESASTNQTSMYLCASKDISSGNTIYFGEGSWLTVV.

The genes are TRBV11-2 and TRBJ2-7, with TRBD1 identical over 7 bases. CDR3 length: 15 amino acids. Per germline, CDR1 SGHAT and CDR2 FQNNGV. Trimming removed 6 bases from V and 0 bases from J; junction bases left unmatched: 8. The CDR3 sequence is CASSLTGTFSYEQYF. CDR3 nucleotide sequence: TGTGCCAGCAGTTTGACAGGGACCTTCTCCTACGAGCAGTACTTC.

The rearrangement uses TRBV28 and TRBJ1-2; 7 nucleotides match TRBD1. V was pared by 6 bases and J by 4 bases, with 2 bases of the junction left unmatched. Looked up from germline, CDR1 is MDHEN and CDR2 is SYDVKM. This CDR3 spans 12 amino acids. As DNA, the CDR3 is TGTGCCAGCAGCACAGGGGTCTATGGCTACACCTTC. This translates into CASSTGVYGYTF.

The chain is built from TRBV3-1 (or the pseudogene TRBV3-2) and TRBJ1-5; 12 bases align to TRBD1. J gave up 5 bases and V 1 base, and 12 bases lay outside the gene matches. Germline V gene lookup returns CDR1 LGHDT and CDR2 YNNKEL (reference sequence). This CDR3 is built from 19 residues. DNA of the CDR3: TGTGCCAGCAGCCAAGCCCCGGGGACAGGGGGCTTTTTTTATCAGCCCCAGCATTTT. Residues: CASSQAPGTGGFFYQPQHF.

The genes are TRBV12-3 or TRBV12-4 and TRBJ1-5; possibly TRBD1 for D (5 bases). The V gene lost 8 bases and the J gene lost 7 bases, with 15 bases spanning the gap. CDR3 length: 13 residues. CDR3 nucleotide sequence: TGTGCCAGCGGTGTGACAGAGACCCAGCCCCAGCATTTT. It specifies CASGVTETQPQHF.

The rearrangement links TRBV6-2 or TRBV6-3 to TRBJ1-1, with TRBD1 matching over 9 bases. The ends lost 2 bases at V and 11 bases at J; junction bases unmatched: 12. This CDR3 is 15 amino acids long. Germline-derived CDR1 and CDR2 are MNHEY and SVGEGT. The CDR3 region is CASSYGDRDLADAFF. The DNA of the CDR3 is TGTGCCAGCAGTTACGGGGACAGGGACCTGGCGGACGCTTTCTTT.

The V call is TRBV9, the J call TRBJ2-1; TRBD2 matches at 14 bases. The CDR3 runs 19 residues. The germline V gene encodes CDR1 SGDLS and CDR2 YYNGEE. With 3 bases clipped from V and 0 bases from J, the junction kept 8 bases outside the gene matches. CDR3 DNA: TGTGCCAGCAGCGCCGGACTAGCGGGGGGTTTCAGCTCCTACAATGAGCAGTTCTTC. Translation gives CASSAGLAGGFSSYNEQFF.

V is TRBV28 and J is TRBJ2-4; 14 nucleotides agree with TRBD2. Germline V gives CDR1 MDHEN, CDR2 SYDVKM. The V gene end was trimmed by 4 bases and the J gene end by 0 bases; junction bases not matched to a gene: 5. This CDR3 comprises 18 residues. Here the CDR3 DNA reads TGTGCCAGCAGTTCTCAGACTAGCGGGGGGGGAGCCAAAAACATTCAGTACTTC. Translating gives CASSSQTSGGGAKNIQYF.

Regarding this clone: The sample has other DNA sequences that encode this CDR3 too. V and J are TRBV28 and TRBJ1-2; 11 bases fit TRBD1. V gave up 4 bases and J gave up 8 bases; unmatched junction bases: 3. The germline V gene has CDR1 MDHEN and CDR2 SYDVKM. The CDR3 is made up of 13 amino acids. CDR3 sequence reads: CASSWTGGSGYTF. Written as DNA, the CDR3 is TGTGCCAGCAGTTGGACAGGGGGCAGCGGCTACACCTTC.

The chain recombines TRBV7-9 with TRBJ1-1, with D unresolved. Germline loops: CDR1 SEHNR, CDR2 FQNEAQ (reference sequence). The CDR3 spans 15 residues. V lost 3 bases and J lost 4, with 15 bases in between. Here the CDR3 reads CASSFSSIGSTEAFF. CDR3 DNA: TGTGCCAGCAGCTTTAGTTCAATTGGGAGCACTGAAGCTTTCTTT.

The rearrangement uses TRBV5-4 and TRBJ1-6; 8 bases align to TRBD1. V was pared by 3 bases and J by 5 bases, with 10 bases of the junction left unmatched. This CDR3 has 17 amino acids. Germline loops: CDR1 SGHNT, CDR2 YYREEE (reference sequence). CDR3 sequence reads: CASSSPTGQGHNSPLHF. In DNA form, the CDR3 reads TGTGCCAGCAGCTCGCCGACAGGACAGGGTCATAATTCACCCCTCCACTTT.

The chain links TRBV29-1 to TRBJ2-5; weak D call: TRBD1 (7 bases). Germline values: CDR1 SQVTM, CDR2 ANQGSEA. The V gene lost 4 bases and the J gene lost 4 bases, with 13 bases spanning the gap. The CDR3 has 13 residues. The CDR3 nucleotides read TGCAGCGTTGCAGGAGGGGGCCCAGAGACCCAGTACTTC. Translation gives CSVAGGGPETQYF.